The present T cell receptor beta chain was sequenced within a study of control samples from healthy donors and cancer patients. Method: immunoSEQ multiplex PCR; TCRdb's copy keeps in-frame clones and lacks some. The data hold some 99,000 clones, with over 75% observed a single time. Germline CDR1 reads SGHAT; CDR2 reads FQNNGV. CDR3 length: 17 amino acids. V lost 2 bases to trimming and J lost 5 bases; unmatched junction nucleotides: 9. The sample was blood. This chain links TRBV11-2 with TRBJ1-1; the match to TRBD1 covers 12 bases. The clonotype originates from a human donor in good health. The donor label of this sample is uncertain. CDR3 loop: CASSLHPGQGAGTEAFF. The DNA of the CDR3 is TGTGCCAGCAGCTTACATCCGGGACAGGGGGCAGGAACTGAAGCTTTCTTT.